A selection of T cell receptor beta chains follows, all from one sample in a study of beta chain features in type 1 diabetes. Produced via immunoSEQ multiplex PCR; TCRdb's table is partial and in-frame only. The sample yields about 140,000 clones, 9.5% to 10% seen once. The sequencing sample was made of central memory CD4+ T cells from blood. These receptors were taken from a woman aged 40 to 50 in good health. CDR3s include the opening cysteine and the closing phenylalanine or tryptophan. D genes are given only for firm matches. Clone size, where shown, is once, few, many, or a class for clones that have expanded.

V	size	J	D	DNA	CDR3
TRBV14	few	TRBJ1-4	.	TGTGCCAGCAGCCAAGGGGCTTATGAAAAACTGTTTTTT	CASSQGAYEKLFF
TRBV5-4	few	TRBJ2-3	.	TGTGCCAGCAGCTTGGATGCGTCTAGCACAGATACGCAGTATTTT	CASSLDASSTDTQYF
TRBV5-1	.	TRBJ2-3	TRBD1	TGCGCCAGCAGCAAAGCTGGGCAGGGGGCTTCAGATACGCAGTATTTT	CASSKAGQGASDTQYF
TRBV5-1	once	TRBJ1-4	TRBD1	TGCGCCAGCAGCTTGACAGGGGATAATGAAAAACTGTTTTTT	CASSLTGDNEKLFF
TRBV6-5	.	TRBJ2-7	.	TGTGCCAGCAGATTCGGAGGGGGCAGCTCCTACGAGCAGTACTTC	CASRFGGGSSYEQYF
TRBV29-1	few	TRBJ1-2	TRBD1	TGCAGCGTTGAAGGACAGGGTGGGACGTATGGCTACACCTTC	CSVEGQGGTYGYTF
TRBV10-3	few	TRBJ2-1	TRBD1	TGTGCCATCCGCGGACAGGGGATTCACAATGAGCAGTTCTTC	CAIRGQGIHNEQFF
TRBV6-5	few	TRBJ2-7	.	TGTGCCAGCAGTTACGGGTCCCAGGTCTACGAGCAGTACTTC	CASSYGSQVYEQYF
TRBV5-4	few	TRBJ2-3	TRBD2	TGTGCTACGGAACTAGCGGGGGGTACAGATACGCAGTATTTT	CATELAGGTDTQYF
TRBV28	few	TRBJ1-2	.	TGTGCCAGCAGCGGGGGGTCCTACGGCTACACCTTC	CASSGGSYGYTF
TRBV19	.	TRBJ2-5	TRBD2	TGTGCCAGTAGTATGTGGACTAGCGGGAGCCAAGAGACCCAGTACTTC	CASSMWTSGSQETQYF
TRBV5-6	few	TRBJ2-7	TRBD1	TGTGCCAGCGGCGACAGGGCTAGTTCCTACGAGCAGTACTTC	CASGDRASSYEQYF
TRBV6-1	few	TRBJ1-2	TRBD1	TGTGCCAGCAGTGAGGACAGGTCATATGGCTACACCTTC	CASSEDRSYGYTF
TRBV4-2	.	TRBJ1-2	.	TGTGCCAGCAGTGAGCAGGGGAACTATGGCTACACCTTC	CASSEQGNYGYTF
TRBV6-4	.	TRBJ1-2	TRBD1	TGTGCCAGCAGCCCACAGGGGGGCTATGGCTACACCTTC	CASSPQGGYGYTF
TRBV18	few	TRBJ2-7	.	TGTGCCAGCTCACCACCGGAAAGGGGAGGTGAGCAGTACTTC	CASSPPERGGEQYF
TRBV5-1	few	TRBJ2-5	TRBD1	TGCGCCAGCAGCTCCCAACAGGGGGCCCAAGAGACCCAGTACTTC	CASSSQQGAQETQYF
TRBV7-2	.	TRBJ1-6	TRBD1	TGTGCCAGCAGCCAGGCGGGGACAGGGAATTCACCCCTCCACTTT	CASSQAGTGNSPLHF
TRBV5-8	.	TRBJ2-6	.	TGTGCCAGCAGCTTGACCAGGAACTCTGGGGCCAACGTCCTGACTTTC	CASSLTRNSGANVLTF
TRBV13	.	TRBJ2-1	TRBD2	TGTGCCAGCAGCCGTAGATTGGGACCAGGGACTACCTATACCTACAATGAGCAGTTCTTC	CASSRRLGPGTTYTYNEQFF
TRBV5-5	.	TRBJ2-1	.	TGTGCCAGCAGCTTGAGGGACTCGACCTACAATGAGCAGTTCTTC	CASSLRDSTYNEQFF
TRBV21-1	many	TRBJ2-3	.	TGTGCCAGCAGCAAAGGTGGGCGGCGGGGGATAGATACGCAGTATTTT	CASSKGGRRGIDTQYF
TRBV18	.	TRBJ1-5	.	TGTGCCAGCTCACCAGAGGGACTTGAGTCCCAGCATTTT	CASSPEGLESQHF
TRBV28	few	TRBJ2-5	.	TGTGCCAGCAGTTTACCGGCGGGTACAAAAGAGACCCAGTACTTC	CASSLPAGTKETQYF
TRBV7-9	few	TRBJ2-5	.	TGTGCCAGCAGCCCCGGGACTGTACAAGAGACCCAGTACTTC	CASSPGTVQETQYF
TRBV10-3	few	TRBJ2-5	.	TGTGCCATCAGTGGCAATACGCGAGAGACCCAGTACTTC	CAISGNTRETQYF
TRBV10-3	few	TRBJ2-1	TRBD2	TGTGCCATCAGTGAACTAGCGGGAACATCCAATGAGCAGTTCTTC	CAISELAGTSNEQFF
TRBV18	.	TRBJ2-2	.	TGTGCCAGCTCACTTCTTGGACAAGGCAGAAAAAACACCGGGGAGCTGTTTTTT	CASSLLGQGRKNTGELFF
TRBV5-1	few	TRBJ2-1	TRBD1	TGCGCCAGCAGCTTGGCCCCGGGACAGGGGATCAATGAGCAGTTCTTC	CASSLAPGQGINEQFF
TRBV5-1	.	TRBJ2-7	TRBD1	TGCGCCAGCAGCTACCGATTGGACAGGGGGGCCTACGAGCAGTACTTC	CASSYRLDRGAYEQYF
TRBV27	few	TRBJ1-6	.	TGTGCCAGCAGTTCCCGAGCGTTCTCTAATTCACCCCTCCACTTT	CASSSRAFSNSPLHF
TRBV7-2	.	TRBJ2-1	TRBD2	TGTGCCAGCAGCCGACAGGGACGAGCGGGGGGGCGCTACAATGAGCAGTTCTTC	CASSRQGRAGGRYNEQFF
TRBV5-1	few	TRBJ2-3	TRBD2	TGCGCCAGCGCTAGCGGGGCGGGGGCAGATACGCAGTATTTT	CASASGAGADTQYF
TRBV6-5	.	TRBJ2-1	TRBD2	TGTGCCAGCAGTAAGATCCGGGGGGACAATGAGCAGTTCTTC	CASSKIRGDNEQFF
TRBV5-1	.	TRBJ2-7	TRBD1	TGCGCCAGTCACAGGGGGCCAAGCTCCTACGAGCAGTACTTC	CASHRGPSSYEQYF
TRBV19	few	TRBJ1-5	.	TGTGCCAGTCGACAGTTTAGCAATCAGCCCCAGCATTTT	CASRQFSNQPQHF
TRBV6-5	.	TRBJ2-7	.	TGTGCCAGCAGTTCCTCTCACAACTACGAGCAGTACTTC	CASSSSHNYEQYF
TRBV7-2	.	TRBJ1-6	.	TGTGCCAGCAGCTCAGACAGGCGAAATTCACCCCTCCACTTT	CASSSDRRNSPLHF
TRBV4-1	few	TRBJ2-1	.	TGCGCCAGCAGCCAATTCTTTTTGTACAATGAGCAGTTCTTC	CASSQFFLYNEQFF
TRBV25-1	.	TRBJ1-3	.	TGTGCCAGCAGCCCTACAGCCTCTGGAAACACCATATATTTT	CASSPTASGNTIYF
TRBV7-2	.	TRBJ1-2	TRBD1	TGTGCCAGCAGCCTAAGACAGGGTGTAGGCTATGGCTACACCTTC	CASSLRQGVGYGYTF
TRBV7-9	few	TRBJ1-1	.	TGTGCCAGCAGCTTATTCACAACCCGCCGAGCGGGAGGAGCTTTCTTT	CASSLFTTRRAGGAFF
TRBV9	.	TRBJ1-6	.	TGTGCCAGCAGCCCAGTGGGGGGTCTTTCACCCCTCCACTTT	CASSPVGGLSPLHF
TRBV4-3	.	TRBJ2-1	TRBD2	TGCGCCAGCAGCCAAGCGGCTAGCGGGGGTATTGCGTCCTACAATGAGCAGTTCTTC	CASSQAASGGIASYNEQFF